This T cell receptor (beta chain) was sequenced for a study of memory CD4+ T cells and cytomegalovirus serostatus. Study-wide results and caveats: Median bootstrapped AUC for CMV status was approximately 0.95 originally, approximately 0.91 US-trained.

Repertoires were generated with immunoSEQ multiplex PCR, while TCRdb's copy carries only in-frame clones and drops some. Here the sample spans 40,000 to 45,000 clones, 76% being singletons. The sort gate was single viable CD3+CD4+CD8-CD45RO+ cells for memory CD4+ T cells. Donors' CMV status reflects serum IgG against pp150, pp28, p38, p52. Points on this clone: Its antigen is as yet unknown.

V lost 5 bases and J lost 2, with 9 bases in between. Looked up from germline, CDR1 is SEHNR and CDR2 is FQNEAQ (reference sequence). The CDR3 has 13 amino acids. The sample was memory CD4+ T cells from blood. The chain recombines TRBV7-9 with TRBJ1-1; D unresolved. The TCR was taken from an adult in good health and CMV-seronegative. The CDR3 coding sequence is TGTGCCAGCAGCAAGGACCCCAACACTGAAGCTTTCTTT. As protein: CASSKDPNTEAFF.